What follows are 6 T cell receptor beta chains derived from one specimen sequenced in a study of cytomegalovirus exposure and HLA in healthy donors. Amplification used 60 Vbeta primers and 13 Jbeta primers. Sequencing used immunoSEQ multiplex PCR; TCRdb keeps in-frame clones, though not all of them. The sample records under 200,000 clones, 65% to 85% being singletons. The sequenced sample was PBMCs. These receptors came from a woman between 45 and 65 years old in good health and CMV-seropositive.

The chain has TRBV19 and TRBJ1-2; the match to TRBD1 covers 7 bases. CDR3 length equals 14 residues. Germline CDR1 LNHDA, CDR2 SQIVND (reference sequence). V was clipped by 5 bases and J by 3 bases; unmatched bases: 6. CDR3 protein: CASSPQGRDYGYTF. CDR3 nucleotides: TGTGCCAGTAGTCCACAGGGGCGAGACTATGGCTACACCTTC.

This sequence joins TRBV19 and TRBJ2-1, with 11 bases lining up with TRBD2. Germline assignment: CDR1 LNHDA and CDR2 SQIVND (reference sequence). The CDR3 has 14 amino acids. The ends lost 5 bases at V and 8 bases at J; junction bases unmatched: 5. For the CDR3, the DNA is TGTGCCAGTAGTGCTAGCGGGAGGTCGGATGAGCAGTTCTTC. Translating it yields CASSASGRSDEQFF.

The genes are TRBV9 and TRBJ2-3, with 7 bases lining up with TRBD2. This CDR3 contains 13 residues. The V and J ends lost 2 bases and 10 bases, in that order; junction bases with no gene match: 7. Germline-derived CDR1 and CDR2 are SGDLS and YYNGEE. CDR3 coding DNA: TGTGCCAGCAGCGTGGATACTAGCGTGGCGCAGTATTTT. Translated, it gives CASSVDTSVAQYF.

This CDR3 reads CASSPRVSLAGVRGEQFF. Here the CDR3 DNA reads TGTGCCAGCTCACCACGGGTATCGCTAGCGGGAGTTAGGGGTGAGCAGTTCTTC. The rearrangement uses TRBV18 and TRBJ2-1; 10 nucleotides agree with TRBD2. Germline V gives CDR1 KGHSH, CDR2 LQKENI. The CDR3 contains 18 residues. V lost 1 base, J lost 9 bases, and 15 bases stayed unmatched.

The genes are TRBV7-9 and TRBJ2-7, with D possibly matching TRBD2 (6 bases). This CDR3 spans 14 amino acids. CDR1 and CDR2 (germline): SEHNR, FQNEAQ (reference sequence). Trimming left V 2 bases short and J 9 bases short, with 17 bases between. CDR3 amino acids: CASSLNRPVGGQYF. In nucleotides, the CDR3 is TGTGCCAGCAGCTTAAACCGACCGGTGGGGGGGCAGTACTTC.

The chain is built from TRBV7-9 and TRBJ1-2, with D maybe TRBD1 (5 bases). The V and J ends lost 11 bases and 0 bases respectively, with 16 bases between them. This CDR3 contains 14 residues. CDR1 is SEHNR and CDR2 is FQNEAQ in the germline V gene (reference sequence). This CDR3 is CAAGRAGPNYGYTF. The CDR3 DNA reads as TGTGCCGCTGGCAGGGCAGGGCCTAACTATGGCTACACCTTC.